This T cell receptor beta chain derives from a study of OX40 agonist ivuxolimab in advanced cancers. The overall study: At doses from 0.01 to 10 mg/kg, patients were given intravenous ivuxolimab every 2 weeks. Partial responses occurred in Three dose-escalation patients, one with hepatocellular carcinoma and two with cutaneous melanoma.

The CDR3 has 11 amino acids. Germline V lookup: CDR1 LGHNA, CDR2 YNFKEQ. V lost 0 bases and J 5 bases, leaving 1 base between the germline ends. The method was immunoSEQ multiplex PCR; TCRdb's version includes in-frame clones alone and lacks a portion of them. The table lists fewer than 18,000 clones, about three quarters of them singletons, with 36% in the top ten. This clonotype was sampled from an adult with an advanced solid tumor such as melanoma, head and neck, liver or kidney cancer. Sequenced material: CD4+ or CD8+ T cells sorted from blood, taken in a trial of the OX40 agonist ivuxolimab. The V and J genes are TRBV4-2 and TRBJ1-1; D call uncertain. In DNA, the CDR3 is TGTGCCAGCAGCCAAGAAACTGAAGCTTTCTTT. Its translation: CASSQETEAFF.